Listed below are T cell receptor beta chains from one sample, sequenced in a study of metastatic and nonmetastatic thyroid tumors. TCRdb re-analyzed the PCR reads using MiXCR. The data hold 45,000 to 50,000 clones, with more than 20% observed a single time. The sequenced sample consisted of blood. Receptor source: a male donor with papillary thyroid cancer or a benign thyroid nodule (not recorded which). Some clones in this sample may be carry-over from other donors' samples. Both conserved end residues are part of each CDR3. D genes are given only for firm matches. Rows may omit the clone size; those that give it use once, few, many or a size class.

TRBV9	-	TRBD2	TRBJ2-1	TGTGCCAGCAGCGTCGGACTAGCTGGACGACTTCGGCAGTTCTTC	CASSVGLAGRLRQFF
TRBV15	many	TRBD1	TRBJ1-6	TGTGCCACCAGCAGAGAGGACAGGGTGTATTCACCCCTCCACTTT	CATSREDRVYSPLHF
TRBV5-4	many	TRBD1	TRBJ1-4	TGTGCCAGCAGTTCGAAGACAGGGGGGAATGAAAAACTGTTTTTT	CASSSKTGGNEKLFF
TRBV6-1	-	-	TRBJ2-4	TGTGCCAGCAGTGAAGGGGTGGGGCGGGGAATAGCCAAAAACATTCAGTACTTC	CASSEGVGRGIAKNIQYF
TRBV6-4	many	TRBD2	TRBJ2-2	TGTGCCAGCAGTGAGACCGGGGGGGCCCACGGGGAGCTGTTTTTT	CASSETGGAHGELFF
TRBV28	many	TRBD1	TRBJ2-3	TGTGCCAGCAGTCGACAGGGGGTAGATACGCAGTATTTT	CASSRQGVDTQYF
TRBV27	many	-	TRBJ1-5	TGTGCCAGCAGGCCGACTGAGGGCCAGCCCCAGCATTTT	CASRPTEGQPQHF
TRBV3-1	many	-	TRBJ1-1	TGTGCCAGCAGCCTCGGACCGGGCACTGAAGCTTTCTTT	CASSLGPGTEAFF
TRBV7-9	once	-	TRBJ1-6	TGTGCCAGCAGCTTAGGGGGCAGTGGGTATTCACCCCTCCACTTT	CASSLGGSGYSPLHF
TRBV11-3	-	-	TRBJ2-2	TGTGCCAGCAGCTCGGGGTTCGGAGGGACCGGGGAGCTGTTTTTT	CASSSGFGGTGELFF
TRBV2	many	-	TRBJ1-6	TGTGCCAGCAGTGCCGGGGTTGAGAATTCACCCCTCCACTTT	CASSAGVENSPLHF
TRBV7-2	once	-	TRBJ2-1	TGTGCCAGCCTTCGGGGACCCGACAATGAGCAGTTCTTC	CASLRGPDNEQFF
TRBV12-5	many	-	TRBJ2-1	TGTGCTAGTGGTTTCTACTGGGGGGCGGACAATGAGCAGCTCTTC	CASGFYWGADNEQLF
TRBV20-1	many	-	TRBJ2-7	TGCAGTGCTGGGCCGGCCGGGATCTACGAGCAGTACTTC	CSAGPAGIYEQYF
TRBV30	-	-	TRBJ1-4	TGTGCCTGGAGTGCGGGGGGCGTCGAAAAACTGTTTTTT	CAWSAGGVEKLFF
TRBV10-3	-	TRBD1	TRBJ2-7	TGTGCCATCAGTGAGGGACAGGAAGACGAGCAGTACTTC	CAISEGQEDEQYF
TRBV5-1	many	-	TRBJ1-1	TGCGCCAGCAAAGCCAAACAGGGGAACACTGAAGCTTTCTTT	CASKAKQGNTEAFF
TRBV20-1	-	TRBD1	TRBJ2-1	TGCAGTGCTAGAGCTGACAGGGCGCTCAATAACCCCTACAATGAGCAGTTCTTC	CSARADRALNNPYNEQFF
TRBV20-1	few	TRBD2	TRBJ2-1	TGCAGTGCGATCACTAGCGGGGCCTACAATGAGCAGTTCTTC	CSAITSGAYNEQFF
TRBV11-2	-	TRBD1	TRBJ2-7	TGTGCCAGCAGCTTAACAGGGGCTGAGCAGTACTTC	CASSLTGAEQYF
TRBV9	many	-	TRBJ2-3	TGTGCCAGCAGCGGGCATGGCGGGATCACAGATACGCAGTATTTT	CASSGHGGITDTQYF
TRBV5-1	many	-	TRBJ1-1	TGCGCCAGCAGCTTGACCGGGGATTCGAACACTGAAGCTTTCTTT	CASSLTGDSNTEAFF
TRBV6-4	-	TRBD2	TRBJ2-3	TGTGCCAGCAGTGACTCGGGGCGGGAGAACACAGATACGCAGTATTTT	CASSDSGRENTDTQYF
TRBV19	many	-	TRBJ1-6	TGTGCCAGTAGTATAGGACCGCTGGATTCACCCCTCCACTTT	CASSIGPLDSPLHF
TRBV4-1	many	TRBD2	TRBJ2-1	TGCGCCAGCAGCCTCCGGACTAGCGATGACAATGAGCAGTTCTTC	CASSLRTSDDNEQFF
TRBV4-1	many	TRBD2	TRBJ2-7	TGCGCCAGCAGAGGACTAGCGGGAGGCGAGCAGTACTTC	CASRGLAGGEQYF
TRBV28	-	TRBD2	TRBJ2-2	TGTGCCAGCAGTTTAGCGGGAGGCCCCAATGCCGGGGGGCTGTTTTTT	CASSLAGGPNAGGLFF
TRBV4-1	-	TRBD2	TRBJ2-6	TGCGCCAGCACCCGACTAGCGGGAGAGATCTCTGGGGCCAACGTCCTGACTTTC	CASTRLAGEISGANVLTF
TRBV11-1	-	TRBD1	TRBJ2-7	TGTGCCAGCAGCTTAGAGGGCGGACAGGGTAACTACGAGCAGTATTTC	CASSLEGGQGNYEQYF
TRBV6-1	many	-	TRBJ2-7	TGTGCCAGCAGTGAAGCAAAGGGGTTCTCCTACGAGCAGTACTTC	CASSEAKGFSYEQYF
TRBV11-2	-	-	TRBJ2-3	TGTGCCAGCAGCCTCCGACAGGGAGGAAGTTTAGATACGCAGTATTTT	CASSLRQGGSLDTQYF
TRBV20-1	-	TRBD1	TRBJ2-7	TGCAGTGCTGTGACAGGGGGCTGGTACGAGCAGTACTTC	CSAVTGGWYEQYF
TRBV2	many	-	TRBJ2-3	TGTGCCAGCAGTGAAAGGACGCAGTATTTT	CASSERTQYF
TRBV7-6	many	-	TRBJ2-3	TGTGCCAGCAGCTTAGGCCCTAGGACAGATACGCAGTATTTT	CASSLGPRTDTQYF
TRBV4-1	many	-	TRBJ2-4	TGCGCCAGCAGCGACCGGGACGGGCGAGAAGACATTCAGTACTTC	CASSDRDGREDIQYF
TRBV10-1	many	-	TRBJ1-6	TGCGCCAGCAGTGCCAGTAATTCACCCCTCCACTTT	CASSASNSPLHF
TRBV15	many	TRBD2	TRBJ2-3	TGTGCCACCAGCAGAATTAGCGGGGGAGGCGCAGATACGCAGTATTTT	CATSRISGGGADTQYF
TRBV4-2	few	-	TRBJ2-2	TGTGCCAGCAGCCAAGAAGAGTATCGACCCGGGGAGCTGTTTTTT	CASSQEEYRPGELFF
TRBV11-2	few	-	TRBJ2-3	TGTGCCAGCAGCTTAATCGTCAGGGGAGACACAGATACGCAGTATTTT	CASSLIVRGDTDTQYF
TRBV6-2/TRBV6-3	many	-	TRBJ2-1	TGTGCCAGCAGTATAGGACAGTCCTACAATGAGCAGTTCTTC	CASSIGQSYNEQFF
TRBV11-2	many	TRBD2	TRBJ2-2	TGTGCCAGCAGCTTAATCAAGCGGGGGGCCGGGGAGCTGTTTTTT	CASSLIKRGAGELFF
TRBV27	many	TRBD1	TRBJ1-1	TGTGCCAGCAGTTTCCGGACAGGGAATTTCGCTGAAGCTTTCTTT	CASSFRTGNFAEAFF
TRBV6-4	few	-	TRBJ2-3	TGTGTCAGCAGTGACGGCGGGCCCACAGATACGCAGTATTTT	CVSSDGGPTDTQYF
TRBV11-1	many	TRBD2	TRBJ2-1	TGTGCCAGCAGCTTAGGGGCAGCGGGGATCGTGGATGAGCAGTTCTTC	CASSLGAAGIVDEQFF
TRBV5-6	many	-	TRBJ1-2	TGTGCCAGCAGCTTGGTTGGCGGAATGGGCTACACCTTC	CASSLVGGMGYTF
TRBV5-1	-	-	TRBJ2-7	TGCGCCAGTCGGACAGCCGACTACGAGCAGTACTTC	CASRTADYEQYF
TRBV28	many	TRBD1	TRBJ2-7	TGTGCCAGCAGTTTCGACGTCACAGGGGCCTACGAGCAGTACTTC	CASSFDVTGAYEQYF
TRBV14	many	-	TRBJ2-7	TGTGCCAGCAGCCAAGAGGGCAGTCTCTACGAGCAGTACTTC	CASSQEGSLYEQYF
TRBV20-1	once	TRBD2	TRBJ2-4	TGCAGTGCCATCCCCGGGGGGGGGCTAGCCAAAAACATTCAGTACTTC	CSAIPGGGLAKNIQYF
TRBV11-2	-	TRBD1	TRBJ1-3	TGTGCCAGCAGCCTGACAGGGAAGGCTGGAAACACCATATATTTT	CASSLTGKAGNTIYF
TRBV12-3/TRBV12-4	few	TRBD1	TRBJ1-1	TGTGCCAGCAGCCCCGCGACAGGGGTCTTGAACACTGAATCTTTCTTT	CASSPATGVLNTESFF
TRBV27	many	TRBD1	TRBJ2-3	TGTGCCAGCAGTTTGGGGACAGGGACATCGGATACGCAGTATTTT	CASSLGTGTSDTQYF
TRBV6-7	many	TRBD2	TRBJ2-1	TGTGCCAGCAGTCCACCGGGACTAGCGGGCTCCTTTTCCTCCTACAATGAGCAGTTCTTC	CASSPPGLAGSFSSYNEQFF
TRBV27	-	TRBD1	TRBJ1-1	TGTGCCAGCAGAACCGGGACAGTTGAAGCTTTCTTT	CASRTGTVEAFF